Below are 29 T cell receptor beta chains sequenced from a single sample in a study of human T cells and chemical hapten exposure. One entry per CDR3 protein results from TCRdb running MiXCR on the RACE reads. The sample has approximately 110,000 distinct CDR3 sequences, roughly a tenth seen once. Regarding time point: patch test 2, 6 weeks after DPC sensitization. Stated treatment: therapeutic diphenylcyclopropenone sensitization with weekly scalp DPC. The specimen comprised whole blood, sampled in connection with sensitization to the hapten diphenylcyclopropenone (DPC). These receptors all stem from a woman aged 40 to 50 with alopecia areata. Some clones in this sample may be carry-over from other donors' samples.

As for this clonotype: A much larger clone differs from this one at a single base, so this may be a read error. The rearrangement joins TRBV7-8 to TRBJ1-3; D gene ambiguous. The CDR3 runs to 14 residues. Germline CDR1 is SGHVS and CDR2 is FQNEAQ. The CDR3 loop is CANSRAGSGNTIYF. The CDR3 nucleotides read TGTGCCAACAGCCGAGCAGGCTCTGGAAACACCATATATTTT.

In its sample, this clonotype was seen many times. V gene TRBV6-2 or TRBV6-3 combines with J gene TRBJ2-1, with TRBD2 matching 10 bases. CDR3 size: 16 residues. CDR1 MNHEY and CDR2 SVGEGT come from the germline V gene. V shed 6 bases, J shed 2 bases, and the junction held 7 bases outside the gene matches. The CDR3 sequence: CASRVSGGTAYNEQFF. The CDR3 nucleotides are TGTGCCAGCAGGGTTAGCGGGGGGACCGCCTACAATGAGCAGTTCTTC.

The V gene is TRBV7-2, the J gene TRBJ2-3; 7 nucleotides match TRBD2. Germline V CDR1 and CDR2: SGHTA, FQGNSA. V was pared by 7 bases and J by 6 bases, with 10 bases of the junction left unmatched. This CDR3 spans 14 amino acids. CDR3 protein: CASNPTGGGDTQYF. CDR3 bases: TGTGCCAGCAACCCGACGGGAGGCGGTGATACGCAGTATTTT.

Ten or more counts support this clonotype. This chain uses TRBV19 with TRBJ1-6; tentatively, D is TRBD1 (5 bases). The CDR3 sequence is 15 residues long. V was trimmed by 5 bases and J by 7 bases, leaving 15 bases between them. Germline V gene sequence: CDR1 LNHDA, CDR2 SQIVND (reference sequence). Written as DNA, the CDR3 is TGTGCCAGTAGTGGACCGGGACTTGGGAATTCACCCCTCCACTTT. It codes for CASSGPGLGNSPLHF.

This chain joins TRBV7-2 and TRBJ2-3; D gene uncertain. V dropped 1 base and J dropped 2 bases, with 4 bases sitting between them. Germline-derived CDR1 and CDR2 are SGHTA and FQGNSA. The CDR3 is made up of 13 amino acids. The CDR3 loop reads CASSLDNTDTQYF. CDR3 bases: TGTGCCAGCAGCTTAGACAACACAGATACGCAGTATTTT.

This clonotype was seen ten or more times. The chain carries TRBV5-1 and TRBJ2-3, with 9 positions matching TRBD2. Germline CDR1 and CDR2: SGHRS and YFSETQ. The CDR3 runs to 16 residues. Trimming removed 0 bases from V and 2 bases from J; junction bases left unmatched: 4. For the CDR3, the DNA is TGCGCCAGCAGCTTGGAGCGGGGGGACTTCACAGATACGCAGTATTTT. Residues: CASSLERGDFTDTQYF.

This clonotype showed up just a few times. The V and J genes are TRBV12-3 or TRBV12-4 and TRBJ1-2; a possible D gene is TRBD1 (5 bases). The CDR3 has 14 amino acids. The ends were cut back, 2 bases at V and 4 bases at J, with 11 bases in the middle. In DNA form, the CDR3 reads TGTGCCAGCAGTTTAAGTTCAGGGATCTATGGCTACACCTTC. It encodes CASSLSSGIYGYTF.

The V call is TRBV6-1, the J call TRBJ2-3; 11 bases match TRBD2. This CDR3 comprises 19 residues. After removal of 2 bases from V and 0 bases from J, the junction contained 10 bases not matched to a gene. Germline values: CDR1 MNHNS, CDR2 SASEGT. CDR3 sequence reads: CASSEIPASGGLSTDTQYF. CDR3 in DNA: TGTGCCAGCAGTGAAATTCCGGCTAGCGGGGGGCTTAGCACAGATACGCAGTATTTT.

The rearrangement uses TRBV18 and TRBJ2-1, with D tentatively TRBD1 (6 bases). Germline values: CDR1 KGHSH, CDR2 LQKENI. V lost 0 bases to trimming and J lost 9 bases, with 18 bases between them. The CDR3 sequence is 16 residues long. The CDR3 is CASSPPVGGKVGEQFF. CDR3 nucleotide sequence: TGTGCCAGCTCACCACCGGTAGGGGGTAAGGTCGGTGAGCAGTTCTTC.

This clonotype occurred many times. The chain links TRBV6-1 to TRBJ2-3; 9 bases map to TRBD2. V was clipped by 2 bases and J by 0 bases; unmatched bases: 12. The CDR3 is 19 residues long. Germline CDR1 reads MNHNS; CDR2 reads SASEGT. The CDR3 reads CASSERLRRGGPSTDTQYF. The CDR3 DNA reads TGTGCCAGCAGTGAAAGGTTGAGGCGGGGGGGACCGAGCACAGATACGCAGTATTTT.

This clonotype came up a few times. V gene TRBV5-6 combines with J gene TRBJ2-3; 14 nucleotides match TRBD2. V was pared by 4 bases and J by 2 bases, with 6 bases of the junction left unmatched. Germline values: CDR1 SGHDT, CDR2 YYEEEE. The CDR3 sequence is 17 residues long. The CDR3: CASSHGLAGGYTDTQYF. Written as DNA, the CDR3 is TGTGCCAGCAGCCATGGACTAGCGGGGGGTTACACAGATACGCAGTATTTT.

This clonotype was counted ten times or more. The rearrangement joins TRBV5-1 to TRBJ1-5; D perhaps matches TRBD1 (5 bases). Germline V gives CDR1 SGHRS, CDR2 YFSETQ. Deletions cut 4 bases from V and 6 bases from J, with 14 bases between. The CDR3 contains 14 residues. The chain's CDR3 is CASSPDGASQPQHF. The CDR3 DNA follows: TGCGCCAGCAGCCCGGACGGGGCGAGTCAGCCCCAGCATTTT.

The chain links TRBV7-6 to TRBJ2-3; 7 bases are a match to TRBD2. This CDR3 comprises 15 residues. Germline V lookup: CDR1 SGHVS, CDR2 FNYEAQ. V lost 3 bases and J lost 3; bases outside the gene matches: 6. The CDR3 spells CASSFGAGVTDTQYF. The CDR3 DNA follows: TGTGCCAGCAGCTTCGGCGCGGGGGTTACAGATACGCAGTATTTT.

The J gene is TRBJ2-5, the V gene TRBV7-7; tentative D call: TRBD1 (5 bases). V lost 1 base, J lost 1 base, and 10 bases lay in between. Germline V lookup: CDR1 SSHAT, CDR2 FNYEAQ (reference sequence). This CDR3 has 15 residues. CDR3 sequence reads: CASSLGAGIQETQYF. The CDR3 DNA follows: TGTGCCAGCAGCTTAGGTGCAGGGATCCAAGAGACCCAGTACTTC.

This clonotype has a count of ten or more. The rearrangement links TRBV9 to TRBJ2-5; 8 nucleotides line up with TRBD2. Germline V gene data show CDR1 as SGDLS and CDR2 as YYNGEE. This CDR3 has 21 amino acids. The trim removed 0 bases at V and 5 bases at J, leaving 24 bases unmatched. CDR3 amino acids: CASSVATSGGSIKGSQETQYF. CDR3 DNA sequence: TGTGCCAGCAGCGTAGCTACGAGCGGGGGAAGCATTAAGGGGTCCCAGGAGACCCAGTACTTC.

As DNA, the CDR3 is TGCAGTGCTAGCCACGGGGTAGGGAAAGATACGCAGTATTTT. It is translated as CSASHGVGKDTQYF. This sequence joins TRBV20-1 and TRBJ2-3, with D possibly matching TRBD2 (5 bases). V lost 3 bases and J 5 bases, leaving 15 bases between the germline ends. The CDR3 contains 14 residues. Germline CDR1 and CDR2: DFQATT and SNEGSKA (reference sequence).

There are many counts of this clonotype. The V gene is TRBV18, the J gene TRBJ2-7; TRBD1 aligns across 9 bases. The ends lost 4 bases at V and 9 bases at J; junction bases unmatched: 7. Germline V gene lookup returns CDR1 KGHSH and CDR2 LQKENI. The CDR3 has 13 residues. The CDR3 protein is CASSQQGAVGQYF. CDR3 DNA: TGTGCCAGCTCACAACAGGGGGCTGTTGGGCAGTACTTC.

The CDR3 loop is CASSPGAKRMHYEQYF. Here the CDR3 DNA reads TGCGCCAGCAGCCCGGGGGCAAAGAGAATGCACTACGAGCAGTACTTC. This chain connects TRBV5-1 to TRBJ2-7; the D call may be TRBD1 or TRBD2 (6 bases each). Germline assignment: CDR1 SGHRS and CDR2 YFSETQ. The CDR3 spans 16 residues. V lost 4 bases and J lost 3, with 20 bases in between.

The chain couples TRBV6-2 or TRBV6-3 to TRBJ2-1, with 7 bases matching TRBD2. The V and J ends lost 0 bases and 0 bases, in that order; junction bases with no gene match: 2. This CDR3 is 16 amino acids long. Per germline, CDR1 MNHEY and CDR2 SVGEGT. This CDR3 reads CASSYSAGDSYNEQFF. In nucleotides, the CDR3 is TGTGCCAGCAGTTACTCGGCGGGGGACTCCTACAATGAGCAGTTCTTC.

This chain uses TRBV6-2 or TRBV6-3 with TRBJ2-7, with D possibly called TRBD1 or TRBD2 (5 bases each). V was pared by 7 bases and J by 3 bases, with 16 bases between. Germline V gene sequence: CDR1 MNHEY, CDR2 SVGEGT. This CDR3 has 14 residues. The CDR3 sequence: CASNRDLNFYEQYF. DNA of the CDR3: TGTGCCAGCAACCGGGACCTTAACTTCTACGAGCAGTACTTC.

This clonotype was picked up many times. J is TRBJ2-1 and V is TRBV7-2, with 8 nucleotides matching TRBD2. CDR1 SGHTA and CDR2 FQGNSA come from the germline V gene. This CDR3 spans 14 amino acids. V shed 5 bases and J 8 bases; nucleotides not matched to a gene: 8. CDR3 nucleotides: TGTGCCAGCAGCCCCACCGGGGGGGCCGATGAGCAGTTCTTC. This sequence encodes CASSPTGGADEQFF.

This chain connects TRBV6-5 to TRBJ1-4, with TRBD1 matching over 8 bases. The CDR3 sequence is 13 residues long. The germline gives CDR1 MNHEY, CDR2 SVGAGI. The V gene end was trimmed by 6 bases and the J gene end by 6 bases; junction bases not matched to a gene: 3. CDR3 loop: CASSQDRDEKLFF. The CDR3 region has the DNA TGTGCCAGCAGCCAGGACAGGGATGAAAAACTGTTTTTT.

This chain's CDR3 is CASSSPGSGKGAKNIQYF. The DNA for the CDR3 is TGTGCCAGCAGCTCGCCAGGGTCGGGGAAAGGTGCCAAAAACATTCAGTACTTC. The gene calls are TRBV7-9 and TRBJ2-4; D could derive from TRBD1 or TRBD2 (5 bases each). Germline loops: CDR1 SEHNR, CDR2 FQNEAQ (reference sequence). V lost 4 bases and J 1 base, leaving 20 bases between the germline ends. The CDR3 extends over 18 amino acids.

This clonotype came up a few times. This rearrangement joins TRBV11-2 to TRBJ1-3; D call uncertain. Germline CDR1 is SGHAT and CDR2 is FQNNGV. V was cut by 3 bases and J by 4 bases, with 13 bases left in between. The CDR3 consists of 15 residues. The CDR3: CASSFQPTEGNTIYF. The CDR3 DNA reads as TGTGCCAGCAGCTTTCAACCGACTGAAGGAAACACCATATATTTT.

This sequence joins TRBV2 and TRBJ2-5; 12 bases align to TRBD2. The CDR3 is 14 residues long. J gave up 3 bases and V 7 bases, and 3 bases lay outside the gene matches. The germline V gene has CDR1 SNHLY and CDR2 FYNNEI. In nucleotides, the CDR3 is TGTGCCAGCAAGGCTAGCGGGGGGGAAGAGACCCAGTACTTC. Protein product: CASKASGGEETQYF.

This clonotype was observed a few times. The chain recombines TRBV4-3 with TRBJ2-7; 7 positions match TRBD2. Unmatched junction bases numbered 7, after V lost 1 base and J lost 4 bases. The CDR3 extends over 15 amino acids. Germline V CDR1 and CDR2: LGHNA, YSLEER. The CDR3 sequence: CASSQGMGGVYEQYF. The CDR3 region has the DNA TGCGCCAGCAGCCAAGGAATGGGGGGGGTATACGAGCAGTACTTC.

The CDR3 loop is CASSFPSRDSNNEQFF. The CDR3 DNA reads as TGTGCCAGCAGTTTTCCTTCGCGGGACAGCAACAATGAGCAGTTCTTC. The chain combines TRBV28 with TRBJ2-1, with D perhaps matching TRBD1 (7 bases). CDR1 is MDHEN and CDR2 is SYDVKM in the germline V gene. This CDR3 has 16 amino acids. The V end lost 3 bases, the J end lost 5 bases, and 17 bases lay between the germline ends.

This clonotype occurred a few times. The chain links TRBV7-6 to TRBJ1-3; D ambiguous. V was pared by 0 bases and J by 3 bases, with 21 bases between. The CDR3 extends over 19 amino acids. The V gene's germline CDR1 is SGHVS and CDR2 FNYEAQ. Here the CDR3 DNA reads TGTGCCAGCAGCTTAGCCTCCGGTGGAGGGCTAAGGGTTGGAAACACCATATATTTT. This gives the protein CASSLASGGGLRVGNTIYF.

At least ten counts were recorded for this clonotype. V and J are TRBV6-2 or TRBV6-3 and TRBJ2-2, with D possibly matching TRBD1 (6 bases). The CDR3 is made up of 13 amino acids. The V and J ends lost 5 bases and 6 bases respectively, with 10 bases between them. Germline assignment: CDR1 MNHEY and CDR2 SVGEGT. CDR3 in amino acids: CASSNQGPGELFF. CDR3 DNA sequence: TGTGCCAGCAGTAACCAGGGGCCCGGGGAGCTGTTTTTT.